This T cell receptor beta chain was obtained from a study of blood T cell repertoires in COVID-19. Study details: The United States, Italy and Spain provided the acute and convalescent COVID-19 samples. T cells, B-cell-depleted T cells, or PBMCs supplied cDNA or gDNA.

The authors' processing: Amplification of reference gene primers provided the estimated nucleated cell counts. The table came from immunoSEQ multiplex PCR; TCRdb's copy has only in-frame clones and leaves some out. V and J calls plus clone size are reproduced from that table; the DNA served to infer D and trimming. The table has roughly 100,000 clones, approximately 86% seen once. The V gene lost 5 bases and the J gene lost 4 bases, with 11 bases spanning the gap. The CDR3 is 13 residues long. The sequencing input was peripheral blood. The TCR was taken from a man older than 75 with acute or convalescent COVID-19. The rearrangement links TRBV12-3 or TRBV12-4 to TRBJ1-2, with D tentatively TRBD1 (5 bases). This CDR3 is CASSVLGGYGYTF. The CDR3 DNA is TGTGCCAGCAGTGTTTTGGGGGGCTATGGCTACACCTTC.